This TCR beta chain was documented in a study of PD-1 blockade in classical Hodgkin lymphoma. Trimming took 2 bases from V and 0 from J, leaving 5 bases between them. Germline V gene lookup returns CDR1 KGHSH and CDR2 LQKENI. The CDR3 sequence is 15 residues long. Every one of the patients relapsed after autologous stem cell transplantation (brentuximab vedotin exposure was variable). Sequencing used immunoSEQ multiplex PCR; TCRdb keeps in-frame clones, though not all of them. The sample lists some 150,000 clones; under 85% were seen once. Sequenced here: peripheral blood mononuclear cells (PBMCs), sampled before the second cycle of nivolumab. This clonotype was sampled from a human donor with classical Hodgkin lymphoma. The rearrangement joins TRBV18 to TRBJ1-6; D not resolved. This CDR3 reads CASSPINSYNSPLHF. In nucleotides, the CDR3 is TGTGCCAGCTCACCAATTAACTCCTATAATTCACCCCTCCACTTT.